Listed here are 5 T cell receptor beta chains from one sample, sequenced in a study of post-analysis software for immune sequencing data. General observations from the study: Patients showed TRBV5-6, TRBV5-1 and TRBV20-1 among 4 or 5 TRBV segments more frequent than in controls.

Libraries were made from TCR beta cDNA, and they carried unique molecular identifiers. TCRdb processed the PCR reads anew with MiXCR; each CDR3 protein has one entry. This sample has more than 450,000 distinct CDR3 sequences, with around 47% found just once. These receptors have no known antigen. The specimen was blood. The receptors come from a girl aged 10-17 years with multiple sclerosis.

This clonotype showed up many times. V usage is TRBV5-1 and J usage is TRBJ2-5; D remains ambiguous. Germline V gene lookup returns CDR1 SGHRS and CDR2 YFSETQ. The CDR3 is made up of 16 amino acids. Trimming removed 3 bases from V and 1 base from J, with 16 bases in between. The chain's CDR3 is CASSSARYRRQETQYF. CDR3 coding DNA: TGCGCCAGCAGCTCCGCTCGCTACCGCCGCCAAGAGACCCAGTACTTC. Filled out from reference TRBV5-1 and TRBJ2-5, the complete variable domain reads KAGVTQTPRYLIKTRGQQVTLSCSPISGHRSVSWYQQTPGQGLQFLFEYFSETQRNKGNFPGRFSGRQFSNSRSEMNVSTLELGDSALYLCASSSARYRRQETQYFGPGTRLLVL.

The CDR3 loop reads CASIHSGQGAFFEQYF. The CDR3 DNA follows: TGTGCCAGCATCCATTCCGGGCAGGGGGCTTTTTTCGAGCAGTACTTC. The chain carries TRBV7-9 and TRBJ2-7; 8 bases map to TRBD1. Trimming took 7 bases from V and 6 from J; bases not matched to a gene: 17. CDR3 length: 16 amino acids. Germline CDR1 and CDR2: SEHNR and FQNEAQ (reference sequence).

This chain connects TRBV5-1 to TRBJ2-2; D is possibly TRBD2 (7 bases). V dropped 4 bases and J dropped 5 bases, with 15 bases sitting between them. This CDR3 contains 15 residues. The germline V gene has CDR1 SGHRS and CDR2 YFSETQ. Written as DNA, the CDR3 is TGCGCCAGCAGCGCCGCGGGGGCTGGAACCGGGGAGCTGTTTTTT. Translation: CASSAAGAGTGELFF.

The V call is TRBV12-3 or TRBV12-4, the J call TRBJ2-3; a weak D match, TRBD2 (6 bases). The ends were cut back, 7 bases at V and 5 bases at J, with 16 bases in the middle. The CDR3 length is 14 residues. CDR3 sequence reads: CASNSGDSGDTQYF. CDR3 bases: TGTGCCAGCAACTCGGGGGACTCAGGAGATACGCAGTATTTT.

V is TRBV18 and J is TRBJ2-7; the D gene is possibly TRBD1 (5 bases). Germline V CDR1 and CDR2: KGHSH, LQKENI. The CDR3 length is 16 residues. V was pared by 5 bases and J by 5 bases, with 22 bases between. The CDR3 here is CASSGDYGQFRDEQYF. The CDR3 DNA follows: TGTGCCAGCTCAGGGGATTACGGACAATTTAGGGACGAGCAGTACTTC.